This TCR beta chain stems from a study of T cell responses to AZD1222 COVID-19 vaccine. Whole-study findings and limits: Just five to seven AZD1222 recipients tested seropositive at baseline. The CD4 TCRs associated with vaccination extended across spike and predominated at 160-218 and 743-854.

Germline values: CDR1 MNHNS, CDR2 SASEGT. Trimming removed 2 bases from V and 4 bases from J, with 12 bases in between. The CDR3 totals 15 residues. Produced via immunoSEQ multiplex PCR; TCRdb's table is partial and in-frame only. The sample yields 86,000 or so clones, 85% to 95% seen once. This clone is a singleton in its sample. Antigen: not known. The chain employs TRBV6-1 and TRBJ2-1, with unresolved D. The sequences come from peripheral blood, collected 28 days after the second AZD1222 dose. This sequence was found in an adult who received the AZD1222 COVID-19 vaccine. The CDR3 DNA reads TGTGCCAGCAGTGAAAATACACCCGCTTACAATGAGCAGTTCTTC. Protein sequence: CASSENTPAYNEQFF.